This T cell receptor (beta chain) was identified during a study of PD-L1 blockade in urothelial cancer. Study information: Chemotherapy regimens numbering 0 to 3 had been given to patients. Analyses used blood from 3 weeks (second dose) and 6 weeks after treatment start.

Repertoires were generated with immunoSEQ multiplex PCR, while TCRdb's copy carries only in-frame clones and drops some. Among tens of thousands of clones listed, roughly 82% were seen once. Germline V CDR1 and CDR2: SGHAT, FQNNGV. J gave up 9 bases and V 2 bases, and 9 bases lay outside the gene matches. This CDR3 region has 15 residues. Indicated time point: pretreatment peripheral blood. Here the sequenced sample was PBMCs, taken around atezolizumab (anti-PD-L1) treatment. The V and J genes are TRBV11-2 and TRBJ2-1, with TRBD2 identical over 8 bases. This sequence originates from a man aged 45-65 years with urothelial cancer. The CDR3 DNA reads TGTGCCAGCAGCTTACATGAGCGGGAGTCTTCTGAGCAGTTCTTC. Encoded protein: CASSLHERESSEQFF. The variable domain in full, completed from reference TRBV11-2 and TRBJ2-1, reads EAGVAQSPRYKIIEKRQSVAFWCNPISGHATLYWYQQILGQGPKLLIQFQNNGVVDDSQLPKDRFSAERLKGVDSTLKIQPAKLEDSAVYLCASSLHERESSEQFFGPGTRLTVL.